The 19 T cell receptor beta chains below come from one sample, sequenced in a study of cytomegalovirus exposure and HLA in healthy donors. The primer mix had 60 Vbeta and 13 Jbeta primers. Clones were sequenced by immunoSEQ multiplex PCR, and TCRdb holds only the in-frame ones, with some missing. The table records some 100,000 clones, about 77% of them present only once. The specimen sequenced was PBMCs. All receptors derive from a woman between 18 and 29 years old in good health and CMV-seropositive.

This clone was detected once. The chain uses TRBV6-5 and TRBJ2-7; 7 nucleotides agree with TRBD2. Germline V gene sequence: CDR1 MNHEY, CDR2 SVGAGI. This CDR3 is 15 amino acids long. Losses at the gene ends were 10 bases for V and 2 bases for J; bases not matched to a gene: 14. This chain's CDR3 is CATRPGAGDPYEQYF. The CDR3 bases are TGTGCCACCCGCCCTGGGGCGGGAGACCCCTACGAGCAGTACTTC.

CDR3 sequence (DNA): TGTGCCAGCTGCGACAGATCTCGATCGGGGGGCACTGAAGCTTTCTTT. Translation gives CASCDRSRSGGTEAFF. The chain is built from TRBV19 and TRBJ1-1; D may be TRBD1 (5 bases). Germline CDR1 reads LNHDA; CDR2 reads SQIVND (reference sequence). Trimming took 9 bases from V and 4 from J, leaving 24 bases between them. The CDR3 is 16 residues long.

The rearrangement uses TRBV6-5 and TRBJ2-1, with 7 positions matching TRBD2. J lost 0 bases, V lost 0 bases, and 2 bases had no gene match. The CDR3 runs 16 residues. Germline lookup yields CDR1 MNHEY and CDR2 SVGAGI. The CDR3 loop is CASSYSWTSSYNEQFF. CDR3 DNA: TGTGCCAGCAGTTACTCGTGGACTAGCTCCTACAATGAGCAGTTCTTC.

The chain carries TRBV4-2 and TRBJ2-5; tentative D call: TRBD2 (5 bases). Germline values: CDR1 LGHNA, CDR2 YNFKEQ. The CDR3 sequence is 14 residues long. Between the trimmed V and J ends, which lost 2 bases and 5 bases, there was a span of 12 bases. The CDR3 nucleotides read TGTGCCAGCAGCCAAAGATTTGGCGGGGAGACCCAGTACTTC. It is translated as CASSQRFGGETQYF.

V gene TRBV19 combines with J gene TRBJ2-5; the D gene is possibly TRBD2 (7 bases). Germline V gives CDR1 LNHDA, CDR2 SQIVND (reference sequence). The length of the CDR3 is 13 residues. The germline V and J ends were trimmed by 5 bases and 1 base, with 8 bases remaining between them. This CDR3 reads CASSGGAQETQYF. The DNA for the CDR3 is TGTGCCAGTAGTGGGGGGGCCCAAGAGACCCAGTACTTC.

Only one count was recorded for this clone. The V gene is TRBV28, the J gene TRBJ2-5; 11 bases line up with TRBD2. Germline CDR1 and CDR2: MDHEN and SYDVKM. The CDR3 is 15 residues long. V lost 8 bases and J lost 2; bases outside the gene matches: 7. Written as DNA, the CDR3 is TGTGCCAGCGGTCTTAGCGGGAGGGGGCAAGAGACCCAGTACTTC. It translates to CASGLSGRGQETQYF.

This chain joins TRBV10-3 and TRBJ2-3; TRBD2 matches at 8 bases. V gave up 7 bases and J gave up 1 base; unmatched junction bases: 4. The CDR3 totals 14 residues. Germline loops: CDR1 ENHRY, CDR2 SYGVKD. The CDR3: CAIKPTSGTDTQYF. The DNA of the CDR3 is TGTGCCATCAAACCGACTAGCGGCACAGATACGCAGTATTTT.

In its sample, this clone was seen a few times. This chain links TRBV19 with TRBJ1-1; D is uncertain. Germline CDR1 reads LNHDA; CDR2 reads SQIVND (reference sequence). The CDR3 length is 12 residues. V was clipped by 5 bases and J by 0 bases, with 4 bases between them. This chain's CDR3 is CASSEMNTEAFF. The CDR3 DNA sequence: TGTGCCAGTAGTGAGATGAACACTGAAGCTTTCTTT. Variable domain in full (rest from reference TRBV19 and TRBJ1-1): DGGITQSPKYLFRKEGQNVTLSCEQNLNHDAMYWYRQDPGQGLRLIYYSQIVNDFQKGDIAEGYSVSREKKESFPLTVTSAQKNPTAFYLCASSEMNTEAFFGQGTRLTVV.

The chain uses TRBV7-9 and TRBJ2-1, with TRBD2 matching 16 bases. Germline V gene lookup returns CDR1 SEHNR and CDR2 FQNEAQ (reference sequence). This CDR3 comprises 19 residues. V was clipped by 5 bases and J by 7 bases; unmatched bases: 14. CDR3 region: CASSAPGTSGRARSNEQFF. CDR3 DNA: TGTGCCAGCAGCGCCCCCGGGACTAGCGGGAGGGCCAGGAGTAATGAGCAGTTCTTC.

The rearrangement joins TRBV4-1 to TRBJ2-1, with 8 bases matching TRBD2. The CDR3 totals 17 residues. Germline V gene data show CDR1 as MGHRA and CDR2 as YSYEKL. J lost 8 bases, V lost 0 bases, and 12 bases had no gene match. CDR3 residues: CASSQDPRSGSWDEQFF. The CDR3 region has the DNA TGCGCCAGCAGCCAAGACCCACGAAGCGGGAGTTGGGATGAGCAGTTCTTC.

This clone has just one count. The V gene is TRBV7-2, the J gene TRBJ2-4; TRBD1 might be the D (5 bases). Between the trimmed V and J ends, which lost 7 bases and 8 bases, there was a span of 27 bases. The CDR3 is 17 amino acids. The germline gives CDR1 SGHTA, CDR2 FQGNSA. In DNA, the CDR3 is TGTGCCAGCACCAAATCAACGCCAGGGCCACCAAAATACATTCAGTACTTC. Translating it yields CASTKSTPGPPKYIQYF.

This clone was counted only a few times. The chain has TRBV4-3 and TRBJ2-6, with D possibly TRBD1 on 6 matching bases. This CDR3 has 16 residues. In germline, CDR1 is LGHNA, CDR2 YSLEER. The ends were cut back, 4 bases at V and 1 base at J, with 11 bases in the middle. CDR3 loop: CASSLDRWSGANVLTF. The CDR3 DNA reads TGCGCCAGCAGCCTAGACAGGTGGTCTGGGGCCAACGTCCTGACTTTC.

On this clone itself: The same CDR3 is also encoded by other DNA sequences in this sample. The chain joins TRBV19 to TRBJ1-5; D remains ambiguous. The CDR3 runs to 15 residues. Between the trimmed V and J ends, which lost 1 base and 0 bases, there was a span of 7 bases. CDR1 and CDR2 (germline): LNHDA, SQIVND (reference sequence). The CDR3 sequence: CASSIVADSNQPQHF. CDR3 DNA sequence: TGTGCCAGTAGTATAGTTGCAGATAGCAATCAGCCCCAGCATTTT. Complete variable domain (other parts from reference TRBV19 and TRBJ1-5): DGGITQSPKYLFRKEGQNVTLSCEQNLNHDAMYWYRQDPGQGLRLIYYSQIVNDFQKGDIAEGYSVSREKKESFPLTVTSAQKNPTAFYLCASSIVADSNQPQHFGDGTRLSIL.

The chain joins TRBV7-2 to TRBJ2-5; D is uncertain. With 7 bases removed from V and 3 bases from J, the gap between germline ends came to 12 bases. Germline CDR1 is SGHTA and CDR2 is FQGNSA. The CDR3 has 13 residues. The DNA of the CDR3 is TGTGCCAGCATCAGAGCGAAGGAAGAGACCCAGTACTTC. As protein: CASIRAKEETQYF.

V gene TRBV25-1 combines with J gene TRBJ1-1; 7 bases agree with TRBD1. The length of the CDR3 is 14 residues. Germline CDR1 is MGHDK and CDR2 is SYGVNS. The ends lost 8 bases at V and 0 bases at J; junction bases unmatched: 6. The CDR3 DNA reads as TGTGCCAGCTCTATGACAGGGCTGAACACTGAAGCTTTCTTT. Encoded protein: CASSMTGLNTEAFF.

The gene calls are TRBV5-8 and TRBJ2-2; D ambiguous. The CDR3 length is 16 residues. The germline V gene encodes CDR1 SGHTS and CDR2 YDEGEE. Deletions cut 10 bases from V and 2 bases from J, with 21 bases between. The CDR3 loop is CAHAIGPTFNTGELFF. CDR3 coding DNA: TGTGCCCACGCCATAGGTCCGACTTTCAACACCGGGGAGCTGTTTTTT.

V and J are TRBV6-5 and TRBJ1-6, with D perhaps matching TRBD1 (5 bases). The CDR3 extends over 15 amino acids. Germline V gene lookup returns CDR1 MNHEY and CDR2 SVGAGI. V lost 6 bases and J lost 2, with 11 bases in between. The CDR3 protein is CASRLGGAYNSPLHF. The CDR3 DNA is TGTGCCAGCAGGCTTGGGGGGGCCTATAATTCACCCCTCCACTTT.

The table lists this clone with a few counts. The chain couples TRBV5-4 to TRBJ2-3; D is possibly TRBD2 (6 bases). The CDR3 is 15 residues long. Looked up from germline, CDR1 is SGHNT and CDR2 is YYREEE (reference sequence). V was trimmed by 4 bases and J by 4 bases, leaving 16 bases between them. The CDR3 DNA reads as TGTGCCAGCAGCCGTCCCGGGCCGGGGGCAGATACGCAGTATTTT. Translated: CASSRPGPGADTQYF.

As for this clone: At one end the junction does not follow the germline gene, possibly because of a read error. The chain combines TRBV7-3 with TRBJ2-7, with 7 nucleotides matching TRBD2. The germline V gene encodes CDR1 SGHTA and CDR2 FQGTGA. The CDR3 is 12 residues long. CDR3 residues: CASSLWRESLHF. The CDR3 DNA reads TGTGCCAGCAGCTTATGGCGGGAGAGTCTCCACTTC.